These T cell receptor beta chains were read from a single sample in a study of shared clonotypes between healthy human individuals. Sequencing used immunoSEQ multiplex PCR; TCRdb keeps in-frame clones, though not all of them. The sample contains more than 500,000 clones, approximately 94% of which appear only once. What was sequenced was naive CD4+ T cells sorted from blood. These receptors all stem from a woman between 25 and 40 years old in good health. The CDR3 runs from the conserved cysteine through the conserved F or W. A D gene is named only where the DNA matches it firmly. The size of a clone is reported for some rows only, either as once, few or many, or as a class for expanded clones.

J,size,length,D,V,CDR3,DNA
TRBJ2-1,NA,17,TRBD2,TRBV5-4,CASSLGLGTTEYNEQFF,TGTGCCAGCAGCTTGGGTTTGGGGACTACGGAATACAATGAGCAGTTCTTC
TRBJ2-7,NA,15,NA,TRBV5-5,CASSLAPGTGYEQYF,TGTGCCAGCAGCTTGGCCCCGGGGACGGGCTACGAGCAGTACTTC
TRBJ2-2,NA,17,NA,TRBV7-9,CASSLDQGGSGTGELFF,TGTGCCAGCAGCTTAGATCAAGGTGGGAGCGGGACCGGGGAGCTGTTTTTT
TRBJ2-1,NA,18,TRBD2,TRBV28,CASSFLLGSSGLYNEQFF,TGTGCCAGCAGTTTCTTGCTGGGGTCTAGCGGGCTCTACAATGAGCAGTTCTTC
TRBJ2-1,NA,15,NA,TRBV13,CASSLYPGERNEQFF,TGTGCCAGCAGCTTATACCCGGGAGAAAGAAATGAGCAGTTCTTC
TRBJ2-4,NA,16,NA,TRBV6-1,CASSDQGILAKNIQYF,TGTGCCAGCAGTGATCAGGGTATTTTAGCCAAAAACATTCAGTACTTC
TRBJ2-1,once,14,NA,TRBV28,CASSFYGTYNEQFF,TGTGCCAGCAGTTTTTACGGGACGTACAATGAGCAGTTCTTC
TRBJ2-1,NA,14,TRBD1,TRBV6-6,CASSYSGTANEQFF,TGTGCCAGCAGTTACTCCGGGACAGCGAATGAGCAGTTCTTC
TRBJ2-7,NA,12,NA,TRBV19,CASTRIDDEQYF,TGTGCCAGTACTAGGATCGATGACGAGCAGTACTTC
TRBJ1-1,NA,13,NA,TRBV5-1,CASSLGVNTEAFF,TGCGCCAGCAGCTTAGGGGTGAACACTGAAGCTTTCTTT
TRBJ2-3,NA,15,TRBD2,TRBV7-9,CASSLGLAATDTQYF,TGTGCCAGCAGCTTAGGGCTAGCGGCCACAGATACGCAGTATTTT
TRBJ2-7,NA,14,NA,TRBV7-8,CASSLELVNYEQYF,TGTGCCAGCAGCTTAGAGCTAGTTAACTACGAGCAGTACTTC
TRBJ2-2,NA,15,TRBD2,TRBV25-1,CASSALAGANGELFF,TGTGCCAGCAGTGCATTAGCGGGAGCAAACGGGGAGCTGTTTTTT
TRBJ2-1,NA,15,NA,TRBV10-3,CAISESTRTHNEQFF,TGTGCCATCAGTGAGTCGACGCGGACTCACAATGAGCAGTTCTTC
TRBJ1-2,NA,13,TRBD1,TRBV28,CASRGQGFHGYTF,TGTGCCAGCAGGGGACAGGGGTTTCATGGCTACACCTTC
TRBJ2-1,NA,11,NA,TRBV28,CASSSNYEQFF,TGTGCCAGCAGTTCCAACTATGAGCAGTTCTTC
TRBJ1-2,NA,12,TRBD1,TRBV28,CASSLRGDGYTF,TGTGCCAGCAGCCTCAGGGGGGATGGCTACACCTTC
TRBJ2-7,NA,14,TRBD1,TRBV2,CASQGDGLFYEQYF,TGTGCCAGCCAGGGGGATGGACTGTTCTACGAGCAGTACTTC
TRBJ2-2,NA,21,TRBD2,TRBV28,CASSLWHPGTSGRVGTGELFF,TGTGCCAGCAGTTTATGGCATCCCGGGACTAGCGGGAGGGTTGGGACCGGGGAGCTGTTTTTT
TRBJ2-1,NA,16,NA,TRBV7-8,CASSPRRGRKQGEQFF,TGTGCCAGCAGCCCCCGCAGGGGCAGGAAACAAGGTGAGCAGTTCTTC
TRBJ1-5,NA,16,TRBD1,TRBV15,CATSGGQGASNQPQHF,TGTGCCACCAGCGGGGGCCAGGGGGCGAGCAATCAGCCCCAGCATTTT
TRBJ2-2,NA,14,NA,TRBV11-2,CASGFQLNTGELFF,TGTGCCAGCGGGTTCCAGTTGAACACCGGGGAGCTGTTTTTT
TRBJ1-3,NA,15,NA,TRBV5-1,CASSSDPGSGNTIYF,TGCGCCAGCAGCTCCGACCCTGGCTCTGGAAACACCATATATTTT
TRBJ2-7,NA,14,NA,TRBV11-2,CASSLGWVPYEQYF,TGTGCCAGCAGCTTGGGGTGGGTCCCCTACGAGCAGTACTTC
TRBJ1-1,NA,15,TRBD1,TRBV7-9,CASSSQGGSLTEAFF,TGTGCCAGCAGCTCACAGGGGGGGAGTCTCACTGAAGCTTTCTTT
TRBJ1-4,NA,14,NA,TRBV7-9,CASSLSQSNEKLFF,TGTGCCAGCAGCCTCAGTCAGAGTAATGAAAAACTGTTTTTT
TRBJ2-1,NA,15,TRBD2,TRBV15,CATSRPGTNIGEQFF,TGTGCCACCAGCAGACCCGGGACTAATATTGGTGAGCAGTTCTTC
TRBJ2-7,NA,16,TRBD2,TRBV12-5,CASGFRTSGLPYEQYF,TGTGCTAGTGGTTTTAGGACTAGCGGGCTCCCCTACGAGCAGTACTTC
TRBJ2-4,NA,15,NA,TRBV5-1,CASSGGDYNGDIQYF,TGCGCCAGCAGCGGGGGCGACTACAACGGGGACATTCAGTACTTC
TRBJ2-7,NA,14,TRBD1,TRBV7-2,CASSLASDRSVQYF,TGTGCCAGCAGCTTAGCGTCGGACAGGAGCGTGCAGTACTTC
TRBJ2-7,NA,12,TRBD2,TRBV19,CASSQTSGEQYF,TGTGCCAGTAGCCAGACTAGCGGCGAGCAGTACTTC
TRBJ2-3,NA,16,NA,TRBV11-3,CASSSSGTRSTDTQYF,TGTGCCAGCAGCTCAAGTGGGACGAGAAGCACAGATACGCAGTATTTT
TRBJ1-3,NA,12,NA,TRBV6-5,CASASSGNTIYF,TGTGCCAGCGCTTCCTCTGGAAACACCATATATTTT
TRBJ2-7,NA,14,NA,TRBV2,CASTWQGRTYEQYF,TGTGCCAGCACCTGGCAGGGACGGACATACGAGCAGTACTTC
TRBJ2-7,NA,15,NA,TRBV27,CASSSLGQSSYEQYF,TGTGCCAGCAGTTCCCTCGGACAGAGCTCCTACGAGCAGTACTTC
TRBJ2-3,NA,16,TRBD2,TRBV19,CASSIGDYRPTDTQYF,TGTGCCAGTAGTATTGGGGACTACCGACCCACAGATACGCAGTATTTT
TRBJ2-2,NA,13,NA,TRBV6-1,CASSAHRPGELFF,TGTGCCAGCAGTGCCCATAGGCCCGGGGAGCTGTTTTTT
TRBJ1-3,NA,14,NA,TRBV28,CASKAGSVGNTIYF,TGTGCCAGCAAAGCAGGGAGCGTTGGAAACACCATATATTTT
TRBJ2-7,once,14,TRBD1,TRBV4-2,CASSIRDRDYEQYF,TGTGCCAGCAGCATCCGGGACAGGGACTACGAGCAGTACTTC
TRBJ1-1,NA,13,NA,TRBV28,CASSSPGNTEAFF,TGTGCCAGCAGTTCCCCCGGGAACACTGAAGCTTTCTTT
TRBJ2-5,NA,14,NA,TRBV28,CASSDLGQRETQYF,TGTGCCAGCAGCGACCTCGGCCAGCGGGAGACCCAGTACTTC
TRBJ2-7,NA,14,NA,TRBV19,CASSTNREPYEQYF,TGTGCCAGTAGTACCAACAGGGAACCCTACGAGCAGTACTTC
TRBJ1-4,NA,16,NA,TRBV15,CATSDKGQETNEKLFF,TGTGCCACCAGCGATAAAGGCCAGGAGACTAATGAAAAACTGTTTTTT